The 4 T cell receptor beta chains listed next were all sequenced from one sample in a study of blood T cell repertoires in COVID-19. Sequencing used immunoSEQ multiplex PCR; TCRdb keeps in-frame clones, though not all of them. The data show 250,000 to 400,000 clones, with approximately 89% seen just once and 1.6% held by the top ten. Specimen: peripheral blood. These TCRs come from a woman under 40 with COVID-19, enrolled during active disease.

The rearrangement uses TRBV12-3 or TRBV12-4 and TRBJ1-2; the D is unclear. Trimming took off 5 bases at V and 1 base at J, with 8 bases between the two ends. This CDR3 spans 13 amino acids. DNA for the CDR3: TGTGCCAGCAGTCCACAGATTAACTATGGCTACACCTTC. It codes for CASSPQINYGYTF.

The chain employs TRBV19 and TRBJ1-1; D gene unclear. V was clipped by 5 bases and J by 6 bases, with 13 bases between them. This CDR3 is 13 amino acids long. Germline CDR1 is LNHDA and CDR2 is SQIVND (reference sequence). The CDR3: CASSDVAGAEAFF. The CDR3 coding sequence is TGTGCCAGTAGTGACGTAGCGGGCGCTGAAGCTTTCTTT. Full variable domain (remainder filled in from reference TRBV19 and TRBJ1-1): DGGITQSPKYLFRKEGQNVTLSCEQNLNHDAMYWYRQDPGQGLRLIYYSQIVNDFQKGDIAEGYSVSREKKESFPLTVTSAQKNPTAFYLCASSDVAGAEAFFGQGTRLTVV.

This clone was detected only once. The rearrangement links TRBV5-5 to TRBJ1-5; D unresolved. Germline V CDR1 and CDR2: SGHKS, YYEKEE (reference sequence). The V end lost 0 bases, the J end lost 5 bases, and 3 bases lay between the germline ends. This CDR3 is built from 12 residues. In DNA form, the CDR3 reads TGTGCCAGCAGCTTGGCAGATCAGCCCCAGCATTTT. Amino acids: CASSLADQPQHF.

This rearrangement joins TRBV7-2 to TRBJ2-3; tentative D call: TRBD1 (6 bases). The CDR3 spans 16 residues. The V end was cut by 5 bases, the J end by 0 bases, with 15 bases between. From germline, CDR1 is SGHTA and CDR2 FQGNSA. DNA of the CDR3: TGTGCCAGCAGCACCCAGGGGTCTTCTAGCACAGATACGCAGTATTTT. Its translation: CASSTQGSSSTDTQYF. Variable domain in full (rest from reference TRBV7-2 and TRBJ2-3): GAGVSQSPSNKVTEKGKDVELRCDPISGHTALYWYRQSLGQGLEFLIYFQGNSAPDKSGLPSDRFSAERTGGSVSTLTIQRTQQEDSAVYLCASSTQGSSSTDTQYFGPGTRLTVL.